Presented here are 15 T cell receptor beta chains from one specimen sequenced in a study of blood T cell repertoires in COVID-19. Assay: immunoSEQ multiplex PCR; the TCRdb copy retains only in-frame clones and omits some. The sample has 200,000 to 300,000 clones, approximately 83% seen once; the top ten hold 3% to 4.5%. Sequencing used PBMCs or T cells enriched from blood (not recorded which). These receptors originate from a woman between 40 and 50 years old who had been exposed to COVID-19.

The J gene is TRBJ2-3, the V gene TRBV5-1, with 12 bases that match TRBD2. CDR1 is SGHRS, CDR2 YFSETQ, per germline. This CDR3 contains 18 residues. V lost 0 bases, J lost 5 bases, and 10 bases stayed unmatched. The CDR3 protein is CASSLVSWTSGAGDTQYF. CDR3 sequence (DNA): TGCGCCAGCAGCTTGGTTTCTTGGACTAGCGGGGCCGGAGATACGCAGTATTTT.

This clone showed up just a few times. The chain has TRBV6-5 and TRBJ1-2, with TRBD1 matching 9 bases. This CDR3 is 14 amino acids long. Germline values: CDR1 MNHEY, CDR2 SVGAGI. J gave up 8 bases and V 0 bases, and 4 bases lay outside the gene matches. This chain's CDR3 is CASSYSGQGGGYTF. DNA for the CDR3: TGTGCCAGCAGTTACTCGGGACAGGGTGGCGGCTACACCTTC.

The chain recombines TRBV3-1 (or the pseudogene TRBV3-2) with TRBJ1-2; D perhaps matches TRBD1 (6 bases). This CDR3 has 14 amino acids. Germline loops: CDR1 LGHDT, CDR2 YNNKEL (reference sequence). The ends were cut back, 0 bases at V and 7 bases at J, with 12 bases in the middle. The CDR3: CASSQEGQGSGYTF. The CDR3 DNA sequence: TGTGCCAGCAGCCAAGAGGGCCAGGGGAGTGGCTACACCTTC.

The rearrangement joins TRBV7-7 to TRBJ2-1; D perhaps matches TRBD2 (5 bases). The CDR3 is 15 residues long. The germline gives CDR1 SSHAT, CDR2 FNYEAQ (reference sequence). Trimming pared 8 bases from V and 0 bases from J, leaving 14 bases between. CDR3 residues: CASSAAGSSYNEQFF. For the CDR3, the DNA is TGTGCCAGCTCTGCCGCGGGTAGCTCCTACAATGAGCAGTTCTTC.

The rearrangement uses TRBV7-8 and TRBJ1-1, with a tentative D call TRBD1 (6 bases). Trimming stripped 4 bases from V and 5 bases from J, with 17 bases between. CDR1 and CDR2 from the germline V gene are SGHVS and FQNEAQ. This CDR3 is built from 15 residues. CDR3 loop: CASSSGDTGGTEAFF. The CDR3 coding sequence is TGTGCCAGCAGCTCTGGGGACACGGGAGGGACTGAAGCTTTCTTT.

This clone has a single count. The chain carries TRBV2 and TRBJ1-2; D remains unclear. The germline V and J ends were trimmed by 4 bases and 5 bases, with 14 bases remaining between them. Germline V lookup: CDR1 SNHLY, CDR2 FYNNEI. The CDR3 is 14 amino acids. CDR3 sequence: CASSVRAGGYGYTF. The DNA for the CDR3 is TGTGCCAGCAGTGTCCGGGCGGGTGGGTATGGCTACACCTTC.

The genes are TRBV11-2 and TRBJ1-1, with TRBD1 as a possible D gene (6 bases). Germline values: CDR1 SGHAT, CDR2 FQNNGV. V was cut by 5 bases and J by 1 base, with 14 bases left in between. This CDR3 region has 15 residues. CDR3 amino acids: CASSIPQGRNTEAFF. In nucleotides, the CDR3 is TGTGCCAGCAGCATCCCACAGGGAAGGAACACTGAAGCTTTCTTT. Using reference TRBV11-2 and TRBJ1-1 for the parts outside the CDR3, the full variable domain is EAGVAQSPRYKIIEKRQSVAFWCNPISGHATLYWYQQILGQGPKLLIQFQNNGVVDDSQLPKDRFSAERLKGVDSTLKIQPAKLEDSAVYLCASSIPQGRNTEAFFGQGTRLTVV.

This sequence joins TRBV20-1 and TRBJ1-2; D gene unclear. Trimming removed 3 bases from V and 2 bases from J, with 10 bases in between. This CDR3 contains 13 residues. Germline-derived CDR1 and CDR2 are DFQATT and SNEGSKA (reference sequence). The CDR3 DNA reads as TGCAGTGCTAGTCGTCAGGAAAACTATGGCTACACCTTC. Translated: CSASRQENYGYTF.

The gene calls are TRBV7-8 and TRBJ1-1; a possible D gene is TRBD1 (5 bases). V shed 3 bases and J shed 6 bases, with 14 bases lying between them. Germline CDR1 reads SGHVS; CDR2 reads FQNEAQ. The CDR3 has 14 residues. The CDR3 sequence is CASSFWPRGSEAFF. In nucleotides, the CDR3 is TGTGCCAGCAGCTTTTGGCCGCGGGGGTCTGAAGCTTTCTTT.

This chain uses TRBV2 with TRBJ1-3; the D gene is possibly TRBD1 (6 bases). This CDR3 is 15 amino acids long. Germline V CDR1 and CDR2: SNHLY, FYNNEI. V was trimmed by 4 bases and J by 0 bases, leaving 10 bases between them. The CDR3 loop reads CASSAQGPSGNTIYF. The CDR3 coding sequence is TGTGCCAGCAGTGCTCAGGGGCCCTCTGGAAACACCATATATTTT.

The chain links TRBV25-1 to TRBJ1-2; D remains ambiguous. Trimming removed 1 base from V and 4 bases from J, with 13 bases in between. CDR3 length: 15 amino acids. Germline CDR1 is MGHDK and CDR2 is SYGVNS. The CDR3 sequence: CASSEWAGTVYGYTF. CDR3 coding DNA: TGTGCCAGCAGTGAATGGGCCGGAACGGTCTATGGCTACACCTTC.

A single count supports this clone. The chain uses TRBV3-1 (or the pseudogene TRBV3-2) and TRBJ2-2, with 15 bases identical to TRBD2. V was clipped by 3 bases and J by 3 bases; unmatched bases: 5. The CDR3 is 18 residues long. Germline-derived CDR1 and CDR2 are LGHDT and YNNKEL (reference sequence). For the CDR3, the DNA is TGTGCCAGCAGCCACTGGACTAGCGGGGGGGAGGACACCGGGGAGCTGTTTTTT. Encoded protein: CASSHWTSGGEDTGELFF.

The genes are TRBV3-1 (or the pseudogene TRBV3-2) and TRBJ2-3; 7 nucleotides align to TRBD2. The trim removed 3 bases at V and 2 bases at J, leaving 2 bases unmatched. Germline CDR1 reads LGHDT; CDR2 reads YNNKEL (reference sequence). The CDR3 is 14 amino acids. CDR3 nucleotide sequence: TGTGCCAGCAGCCAGGCGGGGGTCACAGATACGCAGTATTTT. Translation gives CASSQAGVTDTQYF.

Turning to this clone: The junction departs from the called germline gene at one end, perhaps through a read error. V is TRBV7-7 and J is TRBJ2-5, with 10 bases matching TRBD1. The germline CDR1 and CDR2 sequences are SSHAT and FNYEAQ (reference sequence). There are 16 residues in the CDR3. CDR3 DNA: TGTGCTAGCAGCTTAGGACCCGGGACAGGGGAAGAGACCCAGTACTTC. Translating it yields CASSLGPGTGEETQYF.

This clone was counted many times. The CDR3 DNA follows: TGTGCCAGCAGTACCTCAGGGGTGGCCTCTGGCTACACCTTC. Translation gives CASSTSGVASGYTF. The chain combines TRBV2 with TRBJ1-2; D is possibly TRBD1 (6 bases). Germline V gene lookup returns CDR1 SNHLY and CDR2 FYNNEI. This CDR3 has 14 amino acids. With 5 bases removed from V and 7 bases from J, the gap between germline ends came to 17 bases.